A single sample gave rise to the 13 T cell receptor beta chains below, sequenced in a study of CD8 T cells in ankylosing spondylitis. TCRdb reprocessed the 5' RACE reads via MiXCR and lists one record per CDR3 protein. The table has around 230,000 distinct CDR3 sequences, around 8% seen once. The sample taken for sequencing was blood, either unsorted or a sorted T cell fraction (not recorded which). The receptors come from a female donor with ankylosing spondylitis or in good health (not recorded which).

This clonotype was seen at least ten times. The DNA of the CDR3 is TGTGCCAGCAGTTTCGGTGGGCGCAATCAGCCCCAGCATTTT. Translating gives CASSFGGRNQPQHF. The chain couples TRBV12-3 or TRBV12-4 to TRBJ1-5; D not certain. The CDR3 totals 14 residues. V was shortened by 3 bases and J by 2 bases, with 8 bases between the two germline ends.

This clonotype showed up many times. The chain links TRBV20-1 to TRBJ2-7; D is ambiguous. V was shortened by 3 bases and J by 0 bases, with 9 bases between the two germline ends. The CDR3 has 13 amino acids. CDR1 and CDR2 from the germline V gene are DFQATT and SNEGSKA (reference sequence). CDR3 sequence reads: CSARGLPSYEQYF. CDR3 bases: TGCAGTGCTAGGGGCCTCCCCTCCTACGAGCAGTACTTC.

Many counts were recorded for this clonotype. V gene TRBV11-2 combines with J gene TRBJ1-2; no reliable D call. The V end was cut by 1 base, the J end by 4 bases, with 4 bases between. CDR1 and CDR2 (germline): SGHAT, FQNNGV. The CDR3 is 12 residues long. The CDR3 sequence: CASSLVRYGYTF. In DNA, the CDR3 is TGTGCCAGCAGCTTAGTTCGCTATGGCTACACCTTC.

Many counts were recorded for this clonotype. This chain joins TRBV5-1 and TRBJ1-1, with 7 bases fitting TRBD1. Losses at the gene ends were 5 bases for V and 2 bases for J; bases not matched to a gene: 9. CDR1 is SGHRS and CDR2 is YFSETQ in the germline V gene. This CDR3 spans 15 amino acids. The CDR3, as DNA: TGCGCCAGCAGACCCCAGGACAGGCCAAACACTGAAGCTTTCTTT. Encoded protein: CASRPQDRPNTEAFF.

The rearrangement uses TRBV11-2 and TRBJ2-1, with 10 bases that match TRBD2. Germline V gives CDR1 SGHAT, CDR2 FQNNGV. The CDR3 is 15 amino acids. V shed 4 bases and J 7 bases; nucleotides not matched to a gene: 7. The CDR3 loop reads CASSYSGRIPNEQFF. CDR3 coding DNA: TGTGCCAGCAGCTATAGCGGGAGGATACCAAATGAGCAGTTCTTC.

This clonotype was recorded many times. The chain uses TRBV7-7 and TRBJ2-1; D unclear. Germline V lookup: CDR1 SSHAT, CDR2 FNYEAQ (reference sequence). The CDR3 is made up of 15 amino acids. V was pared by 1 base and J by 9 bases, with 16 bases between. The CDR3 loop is CASSLGSTGQVEQFF. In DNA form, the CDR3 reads TGTGCCAGCAGCTTAGGGTCCACTGGGCAGGTTGAGCAGTTCTTC. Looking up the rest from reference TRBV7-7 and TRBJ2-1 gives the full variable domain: GAGVSQSPRYKVTKRGQDVTLRCDPISSHATLYWYQQALGQGPEFLTYFNYEAQPDKSGLPSDRFSAERPEGSISTLTIQRTEQRDSAMYRCASSLGSTGQVEQFFGPGTRLTVL.

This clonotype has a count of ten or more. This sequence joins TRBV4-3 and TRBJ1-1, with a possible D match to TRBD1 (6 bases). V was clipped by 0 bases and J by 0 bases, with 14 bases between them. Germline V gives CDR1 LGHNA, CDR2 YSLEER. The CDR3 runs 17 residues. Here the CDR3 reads CASSQERADRMNTEAFF. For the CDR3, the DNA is TGCGCCAGCAGCCAAGAGCGAGCGGACAGAATGAACACTGAAGCTTTCTTT.

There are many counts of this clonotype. Here the CDR3 reads CASSLGQDAREKLFF. The CDR3 coding sequence is TGTGCCAGCAGCTTAGGCCAGGACGCGCGTGAAAAACTGTTTTTT. This sequence joins TRBV13 and TRBJ1-4; no firm D call. From germline, CDR1 is PRHDT and CDR2 FYEKMQ (reference sequence). Trimming took off 0 bases at V and 7 bases at J, with 12 bases between the two ends. CDR3 size: 15 residues. The full variable domain, with the rest looked up from reference TRBV13 and TRBJ1-4, is AAGVIQSPRHLIKEKRETATLKCYPIPRHDTVYWYQQGPGQDPQFLISFYEKMQSDKGSIPDRFSAQQFSDYHSELNMSSLELGDSALYFCASSLGQDAREKLFFGSGTQLSVL.

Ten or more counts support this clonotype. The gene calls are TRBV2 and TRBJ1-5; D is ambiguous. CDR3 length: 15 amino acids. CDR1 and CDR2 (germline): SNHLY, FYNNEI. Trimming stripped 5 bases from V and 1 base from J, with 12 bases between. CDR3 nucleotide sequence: TGTGCCAGCAGTTCCCCTACTGGCAGCAATCAGCCCCAGCATTTT. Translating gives CASSSPTGSNQPQHF.

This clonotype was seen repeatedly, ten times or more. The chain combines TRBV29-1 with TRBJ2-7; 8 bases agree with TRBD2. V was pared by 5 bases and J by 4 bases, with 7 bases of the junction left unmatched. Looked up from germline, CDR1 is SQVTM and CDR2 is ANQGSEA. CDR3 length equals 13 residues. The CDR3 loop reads CSVLGRASYEQYF. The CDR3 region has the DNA TGCAGCGTTCTCGGGAGGGCCTCATACGAGCAGTACTTC.

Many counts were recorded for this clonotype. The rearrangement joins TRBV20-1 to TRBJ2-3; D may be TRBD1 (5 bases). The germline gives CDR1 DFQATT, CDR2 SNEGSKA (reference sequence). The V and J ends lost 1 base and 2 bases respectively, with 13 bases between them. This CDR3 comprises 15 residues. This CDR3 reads CSARGSGPFTDTQYF. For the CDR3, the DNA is TGCAGTGCTAGAGGGTCAGGGCCCTTCACAGATACGCAGTATTTT.

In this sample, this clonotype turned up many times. The DNA of the CDR3 is TGCGCCAGCAGCCAAGATCCGGAACAGGGATATGGCTACACCTTC. Translated: CASSQDPEQGYGYTF. The V and J genes are TRBV4-3 and TRBJ1-2, with a weak D call TRBD1 (6 bases). The CDR3 covers 15 residues. Trimming removed 0 bases from V and 5 bases from J, with 13 bases in between. The germline V gene encodes CDR1 LGHNA and CDR2 YSLEER.

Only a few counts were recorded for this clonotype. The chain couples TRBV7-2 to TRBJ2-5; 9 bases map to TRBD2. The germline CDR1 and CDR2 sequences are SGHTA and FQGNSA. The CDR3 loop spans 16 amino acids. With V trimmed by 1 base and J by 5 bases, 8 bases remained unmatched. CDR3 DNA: TGTGCCAGCAGCTTAGTGGCGGGAGGGCCGAGGGAGACCCAGTACTTC. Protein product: CASSLVAGGPRETQYF.